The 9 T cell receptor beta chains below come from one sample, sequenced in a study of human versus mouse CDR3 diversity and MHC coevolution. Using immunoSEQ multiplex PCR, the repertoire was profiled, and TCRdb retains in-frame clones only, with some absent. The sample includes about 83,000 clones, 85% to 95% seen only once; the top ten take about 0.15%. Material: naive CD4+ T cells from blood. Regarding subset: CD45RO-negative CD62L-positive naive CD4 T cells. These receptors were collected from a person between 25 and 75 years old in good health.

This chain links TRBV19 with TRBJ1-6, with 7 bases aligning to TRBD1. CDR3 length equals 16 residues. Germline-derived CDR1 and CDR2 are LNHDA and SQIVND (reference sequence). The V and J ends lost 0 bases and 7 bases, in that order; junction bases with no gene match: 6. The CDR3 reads CASSIETGTENSPLHF. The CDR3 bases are TGTGCCAGTAGTATAGAAACCGGGACAGAAAATTCACCCCTCCACTTT.

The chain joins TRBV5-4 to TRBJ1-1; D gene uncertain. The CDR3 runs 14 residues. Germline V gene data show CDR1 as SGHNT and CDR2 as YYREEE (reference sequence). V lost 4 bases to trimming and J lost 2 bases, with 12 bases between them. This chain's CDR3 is CASSLENRNTEAFF. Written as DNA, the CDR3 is TGTGCCAGCAGCCTCGAGAACAGAAACACTGAAGCTTTCTTT.

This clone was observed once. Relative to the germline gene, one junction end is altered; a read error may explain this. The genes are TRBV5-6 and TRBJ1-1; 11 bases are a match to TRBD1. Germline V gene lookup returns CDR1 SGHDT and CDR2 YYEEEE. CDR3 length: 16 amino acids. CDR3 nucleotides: TGTGCCAGCAGTTTGGGCGAGGGACAGGGGGTGCCTGAAGCTTTCTTT. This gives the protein CASSLGEGQGVPEAFF.

The CDR3 spells CSVVARGEETQYF. CDR3 DNA sequence: TGCAGCGTTGTTGCTAGAGGAGAAGAGACCCAGTACTTC. The V call is TRBV29-1, the J call TRBJ2-5; D gene ambiguous. In germline, CDR1 is SQVTM, CDR2 ANQGSEA. Trimming stripped 4 bases from V and 3 bases from J, with 12 bases between. This CDR3 is built from 13 residues.

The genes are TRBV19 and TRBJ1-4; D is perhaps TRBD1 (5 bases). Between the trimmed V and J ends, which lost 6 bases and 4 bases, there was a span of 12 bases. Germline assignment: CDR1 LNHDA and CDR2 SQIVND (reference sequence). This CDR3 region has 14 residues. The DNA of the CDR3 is TGTGCCAGTAGACCGACAGCTTTTAATGAAAAACTGTTTTTT. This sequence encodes CASRPTAFNEKLFF.

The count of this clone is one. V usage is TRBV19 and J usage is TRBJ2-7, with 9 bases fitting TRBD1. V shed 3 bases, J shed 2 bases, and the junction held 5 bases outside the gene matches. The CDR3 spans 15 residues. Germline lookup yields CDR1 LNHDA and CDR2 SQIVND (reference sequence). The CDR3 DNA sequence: TGTGCCAGTAGTATCAGGACAGGGGTAACCTACGAGCAGTACTTC. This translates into CASSIRTGVTYEQYF.

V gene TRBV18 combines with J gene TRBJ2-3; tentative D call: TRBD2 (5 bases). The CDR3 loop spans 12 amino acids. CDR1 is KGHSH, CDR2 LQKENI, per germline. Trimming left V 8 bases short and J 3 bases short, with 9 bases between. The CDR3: CASGSATDTQYF. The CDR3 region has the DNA TGTGCCAGCGGTAGCGCGACAGATACGCAGTATTTT.

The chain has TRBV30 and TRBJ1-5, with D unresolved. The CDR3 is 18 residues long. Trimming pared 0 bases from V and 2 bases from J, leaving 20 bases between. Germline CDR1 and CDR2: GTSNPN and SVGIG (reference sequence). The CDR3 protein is CAWSVDPFRGTGNQPQHF. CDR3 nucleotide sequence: TGTGCCTGGAGTGTCGACCCCTTTCGGGGTACGGGCAATCAGCCCCAGCATTTT.

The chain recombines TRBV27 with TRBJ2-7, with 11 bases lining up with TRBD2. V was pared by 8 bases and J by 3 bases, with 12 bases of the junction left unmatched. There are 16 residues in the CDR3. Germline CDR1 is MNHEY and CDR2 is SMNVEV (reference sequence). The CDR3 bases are TGTGCCAGCGGCCTTAAGACTAGCGGGATCTACTACGAGCAGTACTTC. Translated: CASGLKTSGIYYEQYF.